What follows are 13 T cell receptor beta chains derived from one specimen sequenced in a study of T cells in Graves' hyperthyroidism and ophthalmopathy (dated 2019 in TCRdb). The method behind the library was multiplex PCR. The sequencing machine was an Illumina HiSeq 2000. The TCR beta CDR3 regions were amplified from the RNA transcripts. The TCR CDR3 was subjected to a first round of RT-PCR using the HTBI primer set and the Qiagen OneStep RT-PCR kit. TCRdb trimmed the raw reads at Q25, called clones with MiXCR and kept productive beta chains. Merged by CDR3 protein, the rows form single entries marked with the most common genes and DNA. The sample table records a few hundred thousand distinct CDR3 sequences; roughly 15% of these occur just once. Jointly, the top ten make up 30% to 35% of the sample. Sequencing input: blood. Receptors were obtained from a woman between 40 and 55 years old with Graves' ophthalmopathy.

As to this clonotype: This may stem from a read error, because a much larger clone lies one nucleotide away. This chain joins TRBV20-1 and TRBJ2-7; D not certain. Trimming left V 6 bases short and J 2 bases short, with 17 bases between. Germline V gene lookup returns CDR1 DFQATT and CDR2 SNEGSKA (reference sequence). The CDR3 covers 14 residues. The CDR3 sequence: CSAGRGASAYEQYF. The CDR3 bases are TGCAGTGCCGGGCGAGGAGCGTCTGCCTACGAGCAGTACTTC.

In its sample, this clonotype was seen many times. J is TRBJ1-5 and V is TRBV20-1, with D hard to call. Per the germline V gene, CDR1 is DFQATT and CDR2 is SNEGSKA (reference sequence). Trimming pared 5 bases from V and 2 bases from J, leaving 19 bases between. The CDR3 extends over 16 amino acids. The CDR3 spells CSASVMGSGGNQPQHF. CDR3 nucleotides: TGCAGTGCTTCCGTAATGGGGTCTGGGGGCAATCAGCCCCAGCATTTT.

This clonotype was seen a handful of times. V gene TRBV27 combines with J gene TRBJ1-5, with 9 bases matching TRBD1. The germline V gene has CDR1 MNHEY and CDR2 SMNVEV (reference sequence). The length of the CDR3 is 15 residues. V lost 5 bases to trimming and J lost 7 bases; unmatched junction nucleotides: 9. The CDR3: CASSTGTGFRQPQHF. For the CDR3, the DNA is TGTGCCAGCAGTACCGGGACAGGGTTTAGACAGCCCCAGCATTTT.

The CDR3 DNA sequence: TGTGCCAGCTCATCCTCAACAGGGGTTGAATCTAATGGCTACACCTTC. Protein sequence: CASSSSTGVESNGYTF. V usage is TRBV18 and J usage is TRBJ1-2; TRBD1 matches 7 bases. The V and J ends lost 5 bases and 6 bases, in that order; junction bases with no gene match: 15. The CDR3 spans 16 residues. Germline V gene data show CDR1 as KGHSH and CDR2 as LQKENI. Based on the CDR3 plus reference TRBV18 and TRBJ1-2, the full variable domain is NAGVMQNPRHLVRRRGQEARLRCSPMKGHSHVYWYRQLPEEGLKFMVYLQKENIIDESGMPKERFSAEFPKEGPSILRIQQVVRGDSAAYFCASSSSTGVESNGYTFGSGTRLTVV.

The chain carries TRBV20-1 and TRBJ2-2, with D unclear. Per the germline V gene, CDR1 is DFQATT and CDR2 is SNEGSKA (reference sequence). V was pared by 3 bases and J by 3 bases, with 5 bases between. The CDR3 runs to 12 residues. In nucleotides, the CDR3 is TGCAGTGCTAGGGGGTACACCGGGGAGCTGTTTTTT. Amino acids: CSARGYTGELFF.

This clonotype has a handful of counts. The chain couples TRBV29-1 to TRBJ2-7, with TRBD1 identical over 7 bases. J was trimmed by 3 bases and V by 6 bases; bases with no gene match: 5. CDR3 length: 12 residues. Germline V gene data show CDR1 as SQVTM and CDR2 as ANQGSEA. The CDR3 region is CSVAAGGYEQYF. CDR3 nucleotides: TGCAGCGTCGCGGCAGGGGGCTACGAGCAGTACTTC.

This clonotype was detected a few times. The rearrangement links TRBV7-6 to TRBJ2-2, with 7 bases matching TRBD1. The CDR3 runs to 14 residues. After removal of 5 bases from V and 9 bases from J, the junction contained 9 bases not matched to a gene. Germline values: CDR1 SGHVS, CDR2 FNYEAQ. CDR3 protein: CASSLDRLSRELFF. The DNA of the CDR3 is TGTGCCAGCAGCCTGGACAGGCTTTCCCGGGAGCTGTTTTTT.

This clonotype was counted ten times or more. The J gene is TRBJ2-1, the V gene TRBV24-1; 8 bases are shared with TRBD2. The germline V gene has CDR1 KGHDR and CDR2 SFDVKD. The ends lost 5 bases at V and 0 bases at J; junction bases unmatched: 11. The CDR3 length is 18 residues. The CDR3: CATSVTGGPRSSYNEQFF. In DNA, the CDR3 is TGTGCCACCAGTGTCACGGGGGGGCCCAGAAGCTCCTACAATGAGCAGTTCTTC.

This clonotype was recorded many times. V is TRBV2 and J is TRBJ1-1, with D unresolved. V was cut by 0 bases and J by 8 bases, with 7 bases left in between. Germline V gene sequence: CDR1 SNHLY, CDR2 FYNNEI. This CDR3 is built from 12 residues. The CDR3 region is CASSEATAEAFF. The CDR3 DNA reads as TGTGCCAGCAGTGAAGCGACGGCCGAAGCTTTCTTT.

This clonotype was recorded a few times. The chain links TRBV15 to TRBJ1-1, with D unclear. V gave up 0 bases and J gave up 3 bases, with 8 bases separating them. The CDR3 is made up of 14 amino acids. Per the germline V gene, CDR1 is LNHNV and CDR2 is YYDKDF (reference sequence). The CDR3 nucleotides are TGTGCCACCAGCAGAGACATCCGAGACACTGAAGCTTTCTTT. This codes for CATSRDIRDTEAFF.

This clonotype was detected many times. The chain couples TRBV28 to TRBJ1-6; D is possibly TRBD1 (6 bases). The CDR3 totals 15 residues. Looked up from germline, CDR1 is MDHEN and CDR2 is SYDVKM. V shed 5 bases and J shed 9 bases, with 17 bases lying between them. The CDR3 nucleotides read TGTGCCAGCAGTCCGGGGACACCCGGGAGTTCACCCCTCCACTTT. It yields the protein CASSPGTPGSSPLHF.

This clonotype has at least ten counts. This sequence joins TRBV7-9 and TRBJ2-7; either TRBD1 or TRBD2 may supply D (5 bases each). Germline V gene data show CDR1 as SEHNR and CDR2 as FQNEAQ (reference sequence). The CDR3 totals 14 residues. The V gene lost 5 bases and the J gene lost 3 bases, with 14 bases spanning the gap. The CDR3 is CASSGTLGDYEQYF. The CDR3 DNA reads TGTGCCAGCAGCGGAACACTAGGGGACTACGAGCAGTACTTC. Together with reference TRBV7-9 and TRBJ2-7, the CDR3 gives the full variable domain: DTGVSQNPRHKITKRGQNVTFRCDPISEHNRLYWYRQTLGQGPEFLTYFQNEAQLEKSRLLSDRFSAERPKGSFSTLEIQRTEQGDSAMYLCASSGTLGDYEQYFGPGTRLTVT.

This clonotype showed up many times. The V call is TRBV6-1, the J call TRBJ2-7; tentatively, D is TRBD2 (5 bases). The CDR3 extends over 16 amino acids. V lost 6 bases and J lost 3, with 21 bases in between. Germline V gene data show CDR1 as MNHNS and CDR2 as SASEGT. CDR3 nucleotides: TGTGCCAGCAGCGCCCTTACTAGATCCCGCGACTACGAGCAGTACTTC. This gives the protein CASSALTRSRDYEQYF.